The clone carrying this T cell receptor (beta chain) was observed once. TCRdb's table, derived via immunoSEQ multiplex PCR, lists solely in-frame clones and lacks some. Of 400,000 to 550,000 clones in the sample, about 85% were seen once. This sample is part of a study of blood T cell repertoires in COVID-19. The study drew participants aged about 18 to 89 years from about two dozen US areas. Cohort assignment relied on participant-reported clinical history. Germline loops: CDR1 SNHLY, CDR2 FYNNEI. Trimming removed 5 bases from V and 5 bases from J, with 10 bases in between. The length of the CDR3 is 13 residues.

This TCR came from a woman aged 18-29 years with acute COVID-19. This chain joins TRBV2 and TRBJ1-5; no clear D gene. The sample comprised PBMCs or T cells enriched from blood (not recorded which). The CDR3 here is CASSTGLYQPQHF. CDR3 nucleotides: TGTGCCAGCAGTACCGGACTATATCAGCCCCAGCATTTT.